Each of the 15 T cell receptor beta chains below was sequenced from the same sample in a study of radiotherapy plus CTLA-4 blockade in lung cancer. Only in-frame clones appear in the TCRdb table, and some are missing; sequencing was by immunoSEQ multiplex PCR. Among about 80,000 clones listed, about 79% were seen once. The source material was peripheral blood, sampled from a patient treated with radiotherapy plus ipilimumab. The origin of the receptors is a human donor with non-small cell lung cancer whose response to radiotherapy plus ipilimumab could not be evaluated. Some clones in this sample may be carry-over from other donors' samples.

The V call is TRBV19, the J call TRBJ1-2; D call uncertain. The CDR3 is 13 residues long. V was trimmed by 1 base and J by 4 bases, leaving 7 bases between them. Germline lookup yields CDR1 LNHDA and CDR2 SQIVND (reference sequence). In nucleotides, the CDR3 is TGTGCCAGTAGTATAGGAGGGAGCTATGGCTACACCTTC. It is translated as CASSIGGSYGYTF. Filled out from reference TRBV19 and TRBJ1-2, the complete variable domain reads DGGITQSPKYLFRKEGQNVTLSCEQNLNHDAMYWYRQDPGQGLRLIYYSQIVNDFQKGDIAEGYSVSREKKESFPLTVTSAQKNPTAFYLCASSIGGSYGYTFGSGTRLTVV.

The chain employs TRBV2 and TRBJ2-1; 8 bases agree with TRBD2. Germline V gene sequence: CDR1 SNHLY, CDR2 FYNNEI. This CDR3 has 16 residues. J lost 3 bases, V lost 8 bases, and 12 bases had no gene match. Here the CDR3 reads CASAGREGARYNEQFF. The CDR3, as DNA: TGTGCCAGCGCCGGACGGGAGGGCGCCCGCTACAATGAGCAGTTCTTC.

The table lists this clone with a few counts. The chain links TRBV27 to TRBJ2-7; D call uncertain. The CDR3 has 14 amino acids. Trimming pared 5 bases from V and 0 bases from J, leaving 11 bases between. Germline CDR1 and CDR2: MNHEY and SMNVEV (reference sequence). Written as DNA, the CDR3 is TGTGCCAGCAGTCCAAGAGTGTTCTCCTACGAGCAGTACTTC. As protein: CASSPRVFSYEQYF.

The V and J genes are TRBV19 and TRBJ2-1; D uncertain. This CDR3 contains 15 residues. Germline CDR1 and CDR2: LNHDA and SQIVND (reference sequence). V lost 6 bases and J lost 7, with 19 bases in between. This chain's CDR3 is CASRPPGSLRNEQFF. Written as DNA, the CDR3 is TGTGCCAGTAGACCCCCCGGGTCCCTAAGGAATGAGCAGTTCTTC.

The chain couples TRBV5-8 to TRBJ2-3, with D possibly TRBD2 on 5 matching bases. This CDR3 has 14 residues. The germline gives CDR1 SGHTS, CDR2 YDEGEE. The V gene lost 4 bases and the J gene lost 3 bases, with 12 bases spanning the gap. The CDR3 sequence: CASSVGLSTDTQYF. The CDR3 coding sequence is TGTGCCAGCAGCGTAGGACTGTCGACAGATACGCAGTATTTT.

This chain uses TRBV4-1 with TRBJ2-7; D is unclear. V was pared by 0 bases and J by 2 bases, with 5 bases between. Looked up from germline, CDR1 is MGHRA and CDR2 is YSYEKL. This CDR3 contains 13 residues. CDR3 amino acids: CASSQDLPYEQYF. CDR3 in DNA: TGCGCCAGCAGCCAAGACCTTCCCTACGAGCAGTACTTC.

This clone was counted once. This chain joins TRBV19 and TRBJ2-3; TRBD2 aligns across 7 bases. This CDR3 contains 16 residues. With 4 bases clipped from V and 1 base from J, the junction kept 8 bases outside the gene matches. Germline lookup yields CDR1 LNHDA and CDR2 SQIVND (reference sequence). CDR3: CASSTSGGVGTDTQYF. CDR3 nucleotide sequence: TGTGCCAGTAGTACCTCGGGGGGTGTTGGCACAGATACGCAGTATTTT. The whole variable domain, filled in from reference TRBV19 and TRBJ2-3, reads DGGITQSPKYLFRKEGQNVTLSCEQNLNHDAMYWYRQDPGQGLRLIYYSQIVNDFQKGDIAEGYSVSREKKESFPLTVTSAQKNPTAFYLCASSTSGGVGTDTQYFGPGTRLTVL.

The V and J genes are TRBV10-3 and TRBJ2-5, with a tentative D call TRBD2 (6 bases). The last part of the DNA fits TRBJ2-7 better; the J call may be wrong. Germline V CDR1 and CDR2: ENHRY, SYGVKD. The CDR3 consists of 12 residues. The CDR3, as DNA: TGTGCCATCAGTGGGAGGGCCTACGAGCAGTACTTC. It translates to CAISGRAYEQYF.

The rearrangement joins TRBV28 to TRBJ1-5, with TRBD1 matching over 11 bases. The CDR3 runs 14 residues. The germline gives CDR1 MDHEN, CDR2 SYDVKM. The junction had 4 bases not matched to a gene; V was cut back by 8 bases and J by 4 bases. The CDR3 loop reads CASRGQGANQPQHF. The CDR3 DNA reads as TGTGCCAGCCGCGGACAGGGGGCTAATCAGCCCCAGCATTTT.

On this clone itself: Other DNA sequences in the same sample also yield this CDR3. The rearrangement links TRBV7-8 to TRBJ2-5; D is perhaps TRBD1 (5 bases). Germline assignment: CDR1 SGHVS and CDR2 FQNEAQ. The CDR3 sequence is 13 residues long. Trimming cost V 1 base and J 4 bases, with 7 bases left between them. The CDR3 DNA reads TGTGCCAGCAGCTTAGTTGGGGCAGAGACCCAGTACTTC. Its protein product is CASSLVGAETQYF.

This clone has just one count. This chain links TRBV9 with TRBJ2-7; the match to TRBD2 covers 11 bases. The CDR3 covers 15 residues. Germline-derived CDR1 and CDR2 are SGDLS and YYNGEE. The V gene end was trimmed by 4 bases and the J gene end by 9 bases; junction bases not matched to a gene: 12. CDR3 DNA sequence: TGTGCCAGCAGCCCGCAGACTAGCGGGGTCGTGGGGCAGTACTTC. It is translated as CASSPQTSGVVGQYF.

As concerns this clone: Other DNA sequences from this sample encode an identical CDR3 as well. CDR3 in amino acids: CASSQDGVAGGSDTQYF. CDR3 in DNA: TGCGCCAGCAGCCAAGATGGAGTAGCAGGGGGTTCTGATACGCAGTATTTT. The chain links TRBV4-1 to TRBJ2-3; TRBD1 agrees at 7 bases. The germline CDR1 and CDR2 sequences are MGHRA and YSYEKL. This CDR3 comprises 17 residues. J lost 6 bases, V lost 0 bases, and 12 bases had no gene match.

Only one count was recorded for this clone. The V and J genes are TRBV19 and TRBJ1-1, with 12 bases aligning to TRBD1. Losses at the gene ends were 3 bases for V and 3 bases for J; bases not matched to a gene: 5. The CDR3 length is 16 residues. Germline CDR1 and CDR2: LNHDA and SQIVND (reference sequence). The CDR3 DNA sequence: TGTGCCAGTAGTATTGGGACAGGGGGCGGGTACACTGAAGCTTTCTTT. Its translation is CASSIGTGGGYTEAFF.

The J gene is TRBJ2-1, the V gene TRBV5-1, with 7 bases lining up with TRBD2. CDR3 length equals 14 residues. Germline V CDR1 and CDR2: SGHRS, YFSETQ. V trimming: 4 bases; J trimming: 5 bases; junction bases outside the gene matches: 6. DNA of the CDR3: TGCGCCAGCAGCCGATGGACTAGAGACAATGAGCAGTTCTTC. It is translated as CASSRWTRDNEQFF. Combining the CDR3 with reference TRBV5-1 and TRBJ2-1 gives the whole variable domain KAGVTQTPRYLIKTRGQQVTLSCSPISGHRSVSWYQQTPGQGLQFLFEYFSETQRNKGNFPGRFSGRQFSNSRSEMNVSTLELGDSALYLCASSRWTRDNEQFFGPGTRLTVL.

This clone has a handful of counts. The chain recombines TRBV28 with TRBJ2-5; 11 nucleotides line up with TRBD2. Germline V gene lookup returns CDR1 MDHEN and CDR2 SYDVKM. Trimming removed 4 bases from V and 2 bases from J; junction bases left unmatched: 6. The CDR3 has 16 amino acids. The CDR3 region has the DNA TGTGCCAGCAGTTCCACTAGCGGGGGACTTCAAGAGACCCAGTACTTC. Its translation is CASSSTSGGLQETQYF.